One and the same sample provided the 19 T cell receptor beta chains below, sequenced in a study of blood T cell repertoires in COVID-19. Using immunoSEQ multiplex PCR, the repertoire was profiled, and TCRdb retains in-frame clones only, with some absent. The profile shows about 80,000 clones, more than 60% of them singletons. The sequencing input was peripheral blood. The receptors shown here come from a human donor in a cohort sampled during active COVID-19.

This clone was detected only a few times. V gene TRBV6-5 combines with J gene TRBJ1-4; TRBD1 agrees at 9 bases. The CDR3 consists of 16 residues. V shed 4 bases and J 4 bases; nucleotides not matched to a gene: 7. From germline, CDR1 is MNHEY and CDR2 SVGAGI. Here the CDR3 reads CASSSGQGAFNEKLFF. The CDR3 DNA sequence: TGTGCCAGCAGTTCGGGACAGGGTGCTTTTAATGAAAAACTGTTTTTT.

Here the CDR3 reads CASSMPRGNSGANVLTF. The CDR3 DNA follows: TGTGCCAGTAGTATGCCCCGGGGGAATTCTGGGGCCAACGTCCTGACTTTC. The rearrangement uses TRBV19 and TRBJ2-6; D might be TRBD2 (6 bases). Germline CDR1 LNHDA, CDR2 SQIVND (reference sequence). V lost 3 bases to trimming and J lost 1 base, with 13 bases between them. The CDR3 has 17 amino acids.

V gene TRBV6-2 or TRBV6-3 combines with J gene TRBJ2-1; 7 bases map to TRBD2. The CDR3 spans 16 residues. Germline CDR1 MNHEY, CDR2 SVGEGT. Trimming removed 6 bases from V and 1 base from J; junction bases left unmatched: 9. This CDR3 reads CASSPLGGSSYNEQFF. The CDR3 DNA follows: TGTGCCAGCAGCCCCCTGGGCGGGAGTTCCTACAATGAGCAGTTCTTC.

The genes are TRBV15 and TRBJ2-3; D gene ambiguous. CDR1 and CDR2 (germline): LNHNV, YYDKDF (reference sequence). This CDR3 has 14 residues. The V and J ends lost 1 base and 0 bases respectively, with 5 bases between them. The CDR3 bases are TGTGCCACCAGCAGAGGAGGTAGCACAGATACGCAGTATTTT. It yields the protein CATSRGGSTDTQYF.

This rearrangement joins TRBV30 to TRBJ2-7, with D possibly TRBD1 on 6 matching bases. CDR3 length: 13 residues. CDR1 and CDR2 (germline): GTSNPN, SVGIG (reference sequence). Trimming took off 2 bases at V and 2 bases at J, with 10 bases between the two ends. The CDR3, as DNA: TGTGCCTGGAGTAGGGACATAGCCTACGAGCAGTACTTC. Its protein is CAWSRDIAYEQYF.

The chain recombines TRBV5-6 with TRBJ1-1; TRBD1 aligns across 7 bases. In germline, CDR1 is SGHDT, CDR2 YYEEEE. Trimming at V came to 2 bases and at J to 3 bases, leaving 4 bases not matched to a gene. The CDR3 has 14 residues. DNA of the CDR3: TGTGCCAGCAGCTTCGGGGGACAGCACACTGAAGCTTTCTTT. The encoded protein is CASSFGGQHTEAFF.

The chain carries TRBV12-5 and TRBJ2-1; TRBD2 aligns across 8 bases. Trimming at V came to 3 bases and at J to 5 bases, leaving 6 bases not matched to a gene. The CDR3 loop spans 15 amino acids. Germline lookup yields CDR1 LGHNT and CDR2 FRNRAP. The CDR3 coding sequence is TGTGCTAGTGGTTTTGGCGGGAGGTCGAACAATGAGCAGTTCTTC. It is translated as CASGFGGRSNNEQFF.

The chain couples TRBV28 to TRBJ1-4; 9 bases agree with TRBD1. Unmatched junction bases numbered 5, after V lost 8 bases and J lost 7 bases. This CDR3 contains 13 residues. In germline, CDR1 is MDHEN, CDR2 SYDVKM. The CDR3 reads CASSATGGEKLFF. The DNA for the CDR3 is TGTGCCAGCTCCGCGACAGGGGGTGAAAAACTGTTTTTT. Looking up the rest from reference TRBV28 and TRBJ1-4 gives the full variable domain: DVKVTQSSRYLVKRTGEKVFLECVQDMDHENMFWYRQDPGLGLRLIYFSYDVKMKEKGDIPEGYSVSREKKERFSLILESASTNQTSMYLCASSATGGEKLFFGSGTQLSVL.

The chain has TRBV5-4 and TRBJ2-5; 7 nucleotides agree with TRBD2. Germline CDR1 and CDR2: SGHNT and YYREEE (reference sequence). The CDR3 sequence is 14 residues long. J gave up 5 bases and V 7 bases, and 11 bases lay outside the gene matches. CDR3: CASGRGDHWETQYF. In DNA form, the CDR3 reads TGTGCCAGCGGACGGGGGGACCATTGGGAGACCCAGTACTTC.

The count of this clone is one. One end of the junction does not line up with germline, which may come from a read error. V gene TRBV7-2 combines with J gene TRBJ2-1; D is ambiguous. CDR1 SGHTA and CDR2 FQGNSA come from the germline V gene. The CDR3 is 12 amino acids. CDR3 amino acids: CASSIASSEQFF. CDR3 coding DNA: TGTGCCAGCAGCATAGCTTCGAGTGAGCAGTTCTTC.

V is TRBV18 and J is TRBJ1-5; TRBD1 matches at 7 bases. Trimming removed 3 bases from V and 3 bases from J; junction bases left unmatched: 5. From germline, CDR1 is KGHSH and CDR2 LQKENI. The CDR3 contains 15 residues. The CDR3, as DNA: TGTGCCAGCTCACCTACAACAGGGGCCAATCAGCCCCAGCATTTT. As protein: CASSPTTGANQPQHF. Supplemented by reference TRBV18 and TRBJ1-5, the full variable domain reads NAGVMQNPRHLVRRRGQEARLRCSPMKGHSHVYWYRQLPEEGLKFMVYLQKENIIDESGMPKERFSAEFPKEGPSILRIQQVVRGDSAAYFCASSPTTGANQPQHFGDGTRLSIL.

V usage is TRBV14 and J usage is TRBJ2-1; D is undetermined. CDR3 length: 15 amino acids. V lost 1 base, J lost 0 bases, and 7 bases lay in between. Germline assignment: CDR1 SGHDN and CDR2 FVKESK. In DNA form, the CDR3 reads TGTGCCAGCAGCCAAGTCTGGAGCTCCTACAATGAGCAGTTCTTC. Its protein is CASSQVWSSYNEQFF.

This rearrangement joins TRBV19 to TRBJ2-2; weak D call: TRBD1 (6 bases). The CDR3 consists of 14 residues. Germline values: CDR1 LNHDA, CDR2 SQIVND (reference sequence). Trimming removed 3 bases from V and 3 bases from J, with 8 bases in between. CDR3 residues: CASSIWGHTGELFF. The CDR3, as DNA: TGTGCCAGTAGTATTTGGGGGCACACCGGGGAGCTGTTTTTT.

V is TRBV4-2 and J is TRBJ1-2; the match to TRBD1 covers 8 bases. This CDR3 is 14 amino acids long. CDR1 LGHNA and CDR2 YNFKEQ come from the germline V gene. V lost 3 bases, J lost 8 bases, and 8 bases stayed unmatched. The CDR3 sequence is CASSQEGQVGGYTF. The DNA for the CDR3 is TGTGCCAGCAGCCAGGAGGGACAGGTCGGAGGCTACACCTTC.

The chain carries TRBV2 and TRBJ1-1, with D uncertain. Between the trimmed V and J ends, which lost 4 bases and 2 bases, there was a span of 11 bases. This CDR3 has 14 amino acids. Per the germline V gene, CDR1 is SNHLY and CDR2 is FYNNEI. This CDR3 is CASSGEGQNTEAFF. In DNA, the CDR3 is TGTGCCAGCAGTGGAGAGGGCCAAAACACTGAAGCTTTCTTT. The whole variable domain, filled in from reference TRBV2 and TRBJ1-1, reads EPEVTQTPSHQVTQMGQEVILRCVPISNHLYFYWYRQILGQKVEFLVSFYNNEISEKSEIFDDQFSVERPDGSNFTLKIRSTKLEDSAMYFCASSGEGQNTEAFFGQGTRLTVV.

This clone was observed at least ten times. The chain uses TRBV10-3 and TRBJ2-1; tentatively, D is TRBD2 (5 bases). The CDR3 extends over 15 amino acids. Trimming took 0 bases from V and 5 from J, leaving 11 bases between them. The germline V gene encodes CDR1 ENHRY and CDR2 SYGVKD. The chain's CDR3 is CAISESHGENNEQFF. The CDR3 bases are TGTGCCATCAGTGAGTCCCACGGGGAGAACAATGAGCAGTTCTTC.

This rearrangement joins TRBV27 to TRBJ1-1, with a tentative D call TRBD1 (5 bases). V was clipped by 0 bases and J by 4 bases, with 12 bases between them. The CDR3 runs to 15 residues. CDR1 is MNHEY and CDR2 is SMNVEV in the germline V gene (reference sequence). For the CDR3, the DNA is TGTGCCAGCAGTTTATCGGCCAGGGCAGGCACTGAAGCTTTCTTT. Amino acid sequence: CASSLSARAGTEAFF.

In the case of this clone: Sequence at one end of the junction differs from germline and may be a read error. CDR3 loop: CARSQDGGGGGNQPQHF. The CDR3 DNA follows: TGTGCCCGCAGCCAAGATGGGGGGGGTGGGGGCAATCAGCCCCAGCATTTT. The chain carries TRBV3-1 (or the pseudogene TRBV3-2) and TRBJ1-5; D might be TRBD1 (5 bases). CDR1 and CDR2 from the germline V gene are LGHDT and YNNKEL (reference sequence). This CDR3 spans 17 amino acids.

The CDR3 reads CASSRDRAHTDTQYF. CDR3 DNA: TGTGCCAGCAGCCGGGACAGGGCCCACACAGATACGCAGTATTTT. The chain uses TRBV6-4 and TRBJ2-3, with TRBD1 identical over 9 bases. Losses at the gene ends were 6 bases for V and 2 bases for J; bases not matched to a gene: 6. Looked up from germline, CDR1 is MRHNA and CDR2 is SNTAGT. This CDR3 is built from 15 residues.